The 25 T cell receptor beta chains presented below share a single source sample, sequenced in a study of cytomegalovirus exposure and HLA in healthy donors. PCR involved 60 Vbeta and 13 Jbeta primers. TCRdb's table, derived via immunoSEQ multiplex PCR, lists solely in-frame clones and lacks some. The table shows more than 150,000 clones, with around 80% occurring only once. Material for sequencing was PBMCs. These receptors all come from a girl under 18 in good health and CMV-seropositive.

The chain couples TRBV5-1 to TRBJ2-7; no clear D gene. The CDR3 sequence is 14 residues long. V was trimmed by 5 bases and J by 0 bases, leaving 12 bases between them. The germline gives CDR1 SGHRS, CDR2 YFSETQ. In DNA, the CDR3 is TGCGCCAGCAGAACAGCTATCGACTCCTACGAGCAGTACTTC. The encoded protein is CASRTAIDSYEQYF.

This chain uses TRBV5-4 with TRBJ2-1; 11 bases align to TRBD2. There are 17 residues in the CDR3. CDR1 is SGHNT, CDR2 YYREEE, per germline (reference sequence). The trim removed 5 bases at V and 2 bases at J, leaving 9 bases unmatched. Written as DNA, the CDR3 is TGTGCCAGCAGTTATCATCTAGCGGGAGGAGCCTACAATGAGCAGTTCTTC. It encodes CASSYHLAGGAYNEQFF. The full variable domain, its missing parts supplied by reference TRBV5-4 and TRBJ2-1, is ETGVTQSPTHLIKTRGQQVTLRCSSQSGHNTVSWYQQALGQGPQFIFQYYREEENGRGNFPPRFSGLQFPNYSSELNVNALELDDSALYLCASSYHLAGGAYNEQFFGPGTRLTVL.

This sequence joins TRBV18 and TRBJ1-1, with D tentatively TRBD1 (5 bases). The CDR3 contains 15 residues. Germline V gene lookup returns CDR1 KGHSH and CDR2 LQKENI. V was pared by 0 bases and J by 1 base, with 9 bases between. CDR3 DNA: TGTGCCAGCTCACCACCAGCAGGGTGGAACACTGAAGCTTTCTTT. Translated, it gives CASSPPAGWNTEAFF.

This chain links TRBV7-9 with TRBJ2-2, with 10 bases aligning to TRBD2. Germline CDR1 SEHNR, CDR2 FQNEAQ (reference sequence). This CDR3 is 18 amino acids long. V dropped 7 bases and J dropped 1; count of bases not matched to a gene: 12. CDR3 nucleotide sequence: TGTGCCAGCACCCCCGATTTAGCGGGAGGCGGGAACACCGGGGAGCTGTTTTTT. This sequence encodes CASTPDLAGGGNTGELFF.

The chain combines TRBV10-3 with TRBJ1-2, with 7 bases identical to TRBD1. Trimming cost V 6 bases and J 6 bases; bases outside gene matches: 7. This CDR3 has 13 residues. From germline, CDR1 is ENHRY and CDR2 SYGVKD. CDR3 residues: CAIRPGQANGYTF. CDR3 nucleotides: TGTGCCATCAGGCCCGGACAGGCCAATGGCTACACCTTC.

The J gene is TRBJ2-1, the V gene TRBV4-1; 7 bases fit TRBD1. The CDR3 runs to 16 residues. J was trimmed by 5 bases and V by 3 bases; bases with no gene match: 10. Germline-derived CDR1 and CDR2 are MGHRA and YSYEKL. The CDR3 nucleotides read TGCGCCAGCAGCCAGAGGGGGCTAGTCGGGAACAATGAGCAGTTCTTC. Its protein product is CASSQRGLVGNNEQFF.

The rearrangement joins TRBV28 to TRBJ1-3, with D unclear. The CDR3 extends over 16 amino acids. Trimming cost V 9 bases and J 0 bases, with 18 bases left between them. CDR1 MDHEN and CDR2 SYDVKM come from the germline V gene. The CDR3 region has the DNA TGTGCCAGTTGCCCCGGGTCGAGCTACTCTGGAAACACCATATATTTT. Amino acid sequence: CASCPGSSYSGNTIYF. The full variable domain, with the rest looked up from reference TRBV28 and TRBJ1-3, is DVKVTQSSRYLVKRTGEKVFLECVQDMDHENMFWYRQDPGLGLRLIYFSYDVKMKEKGDIPEGYSVSREKKERFSLILESASTNQTSMYLCASCPGSSYSGNTIYFGEGSWLTVV.

This chain links TRBV7-2 with TRBJ2-5, with D perhaps TRBD1 (7 bases). Deletions cut 3 bases from V and 2 bases from J, with 10 bases between. The CDR3 has 14 amino acids. Germline V CDR1 and CDR2: SGHTA, FQGNSA. This chain's CDR3 is CASSFQGGQETQYF. The DNA of the CDR3 is TGTGCCAGCAGCTTTCAGGGGGGACAAGAGACCCAGTACTTC.

This rearrangement joins TRBV11-3 to TRBJ2-7; 11 nucleotides agree with TRBD1. CDR3 length: 14 residues. Germline assignment: CDR1 SGHNT and CDR2 YENEEA. V gave up 3 bases and J gave up 6 bases; unmatched junction bases: 4. The CDR3 coding sequence is TGTGCCAGCAGCTTCAGCGGGACAGGGGGCGAGCAGTACTTC. This translates into CASSFSGTGGEQYF.

The V gene is TRBV7-2, the J gene TRBJ1-5; 7 nucleotides match TRBD1. V was pared by 4 bases and J by 1 base, with 4 bases of the junction left unmatched. The CDR3 is 15 residues long. Germline CDR1 SGHTA, CDR2 FQGNSA. In DNA, the CDR3 is TGTGCCAGCAGCTACATGGACAGGAGCAATCAGCCCCAGCATTTT. Its translation: CASSYMDRSNQPQHF.

The CDR3 is CASRQRKLETDTQYF. The CDR3 DNA reads TGTGCCAGCCGCCAGAGGAAACTAGAGACAGATACGCAGTATTTT. The chain joins TRBV6-1 to TRBJ2-3; D possibly corresponds to TRBD2 (5 bases). Germline V lookup: CDR1 MNHNS, CDR2 SASEGT. V was shortened by 8 bases and J by 3 bases, with 18 bases between the two germline ends. The CDR3 totals 15 residues.

The chain joins TRBV2 to TRBJ2-3; the D is unclear. The CDR3 has 11 amino acids. V shed 8 bases and J shed 3 bases, with 6 bases lying between them. CDR1 is SNHLY and CDR2 is FYNNEI in the germline V gene. This CDR3 is CASRLTDTQYF. The CDR3 bases are TGTGCCAGCCGACTGACAGATACGCAGTATTTT.

The chain joins TRBV5-4 to TRBJ2-7; TRBD2 aligns across 15 bases. V shed 4 bases and J 0 bases; nucleotides not matched to a gene: 11. Per the germline V gene, CDR1 is SGHNT and CDR2 is YYREEE (reference sequence). The CDR3 is 19 amino acids. The CDR3 bases are TGTGCCAGCAGCCGGGGGACTAGCGGGAGGACCATAAACTCCTACGAGCAGTACTTC. This encodes CASSRGTSGRTINSYEQYF.

The chain links TRBV9 to TRBJ2-2, with 14 bases matching TRBD2. This CDR3 is 15 amino acids long. Germline values: CDR1 SGDLS, CDR2 YYNGEE. With 4 bases clipped from V and 6 bases from J, the junction kept 2 bases outside the gene matches. The CDR3 here is CASSPGLAGAGELFF. CDR3 coding DNA: TGTGCCAGCAGCCCGGGACTAGCGGGGGCCGGGGAGCTGTTTTTT.

This chain links TRBV18 with TRBJ2-5; 7 nucleotides agree with TRBD1. Germline V gene lookup returns CDR1 KGHSH and CDR2 LQKENI. V trimming: 0 bases; J trimming: 4 bases; junction bases outside the gene matches: 8. The CDR3 spans 16 residues. The CDR3 DNA reads as TGTGCCAGCTCACCACCTTCGGGACAGATAGGAGAGACCCAGTACTTC. This encodes CASSPPSGQIGETQYF.

This chain connects TRBV10-1 to TRBJ1-1; 10 bases are a match to TRBD1. The germline gives CDR1 WNHNN, CDR2 SYGVQD (reference sequence). This CDR3 spans 14 amino acids. J lost 1 base, V lost 10 bases, and 6 bases had no gene match. CDR3 loop: CATRQGAGNTEAFF. The CDR3 DNA reads TGCGCCACCAGACAGGGGGCAGGGAACACTGAAGCTTTCTTT.

V is TRBV7-9 and J is TRBJ1-1; no definite D call. The germline CDR1 and CDR2 sequences are SEHNR and FQNEAQ (reference sequence). The CDR3 is 14 residues long. Trimming shortened V by 0 bases and J by 7 bases, and 12 bases separated the two germline ends. CDR3 DNA: TGTGCCAGCAGCTTAGCCTTGAGCCCCCATGAAGCTTTCTTT. Amino acid sequence: CASSLALSPHEAFF.

This clone was seen only a few times. This sequence joins TRBV7-2 and TRBJ1-1, with unresolved D. V lost 5 bases and J lost 1, with 14 bases in between. CDR1 SGHTA and CDR2 FQGNSA come from the germline V gene. This CDR3 is 15 amino acids long. Here the CDR3 DNA reads TGTGCCAGCAGCCCCGCGTCCGGGAGGAACACTGAAGCTTTCTTT. It is translated as CASSPASGRNTEAFF.

CDR3 protein: CASSIGHTYEQYF. Here the CDR3 DNA reads TGTGCCAGCAGCATCGGACACACTTACGAGCAGTACTTC. The rearrangement uses TRBV9 and TRBJ2-7; D possibly corresponds to TRBD1 (5 bases). Germline-derived CDR1 and CDR2 are SGDLS and YYNGEE. This CDR3 spans 13 amino acids. V lost 4 bases and J lost 4, with 12 bases in between.

This chain links TRBV11-2 with TRBJ2-7; D not certain. Germline CDR1 reads SGHAT; CDR2 reads FQNNGV. The CDR3 has 13 amino acids. The V end lost 4 bases, the J end lost 2 bases, and 9 bases lay between the germline ends. The DNA of the CDR3 is TGTGCCAGCAGCTCCCGCGCCCCCTACGAGCAGTACTTC. Encoded protein: CASSSRAPYEQYF.

The chain couples TRBV7-6 to TRBJ2-3, with a weak D call TRBD1 (5 bases). Germline CDR1 and CDR2: SGHVS and FNYEAQ. CDR3 size: 14 residues. V was shortened by 4 bases and J by 1 base, with 9 bases between the two germline ends. The CDR3 reads CASSSQGGTDTQYF. In DNA, the CDR3 is TGTGCCAGCAGCTCTCAAGGGGGCACAGATACGCAGTATTTT.

The chain recombines TRBV30 with TRBJ2-1; no definite D call. Trimming removed 2 bases from V and 0 bases from J, with 5 bases in between. Germline V gene data show CDR1 as GTSNPN and CDR2 as SVGIG (reference sequence). The CDR3 length is 13 residues. CDR3 sequence reads: CAWSPHSYNEQFF. The CDR3 nucleotides are TGTGCCTGGAGTCCCCACTCCTACAATGAGCAGTTCTTC.

This clone showed up just a few times. CDR3 nucleotides: TGTGCCATCAGTGAGGCGTACACTGAAGCTTTCTTT. It yields the protein CAISEAYTEAFF. The chain recombines TRBV10-3 with TRBJ1-1, with D uncertain. The V end lost 2 bases, the J end lost 3 bases, and 4 bases lay between the germline ends. CDR1 ENHRY and CDR2 SYGVKD come from the germline V gene. CDR3 length: 12 residues.

The CDR3 spells CASSTTGVANEKLFF. In DNA form, the CDR3 reads TGCGCCAGCAGCACGACAGGGGTAGCTAATGAAAAACTGTTTTTT. V is TRBV5-1 and J is TRBJ1-4, with 8 bases that match TRBD1. Unmatched junction bases numbered 5, after V lost 4 bases and J lost 3 bases. The CDR3 length is 15 residues. CDR1 and CDR2 from the germline V gene are SGHRS and YFSETQ.

The V gene is TRBV5-4, the J gene TRBJ2-2; D is possibly TRBD1 (5 bases). The CDR3 length is 16 residues. Germline values: CDR1 SGHNT, CDR2 YYREEE (reference sequence). The V end was cut by 2 bases, the J end by 1 base, with 12 bases between. CDR3 in amino acids: CASSFGQGGNTGELFF. As DNA, the CDR3 is TGTGCCAGCAGCTTCGGCCAGGGCGGGAACACCGGGGAGCTGTTTTTT.